Listed below are T cell receptor beta chains from one sample, sequenced in a study of T cells in Graves' hyperthyroidism and ophthalmopathy. TCRdb fed the multiplex PCR reads into MiXCR, producing one record per CDR3 protein. Of about 590,000 distinct CDR3 sequences listed, about a sixth are singletons. Sequenced input: blood. The receptor set was obtained from a young woman with Graves' hyperthyroidism. The CDR3 runs from the conserved cysteine through the conserved F or W. The D gene is left open where the match is weak. Part of the rows lack a size; the others show once, few, many or a class for expanded clones.

TRBV3-1	TRBJ2-7	TRBD2	many	CASRHQPAGGGYEQYF	TGTGCCAGCAGGCACCAACCGGCGGGGGGAGGCTACGAGCAGTACTTC
TRBV28	TRBJ2-3	TRBD2	many	CASSPGTSGLGGTDTQYF	TGTGCCAGCAGCCCCGGGACTAGCGGACTTGGGGGCACAGATACGCAGTATTTT
TRBV20-1	TRBJ1-2	NA	NA	CSARDPGGAALGYTF	TGCAGTGCTAGAGATCCGGGGGGCGCGGCTCTGGGCTACACCTTC
TRBV12-3/TRBV12-4	TRBJ2-7	NA	many	CASKVGGTSYEQYF	TGTGCCAGCAAAGTCGGTGGGACCTCCTACGAGCAGTACTTC
TRBV2	TRBJ2-3	TRBD2	NA	CASITGLADPIDTQYF	TGTGCCAGCATTACCGGACTAGCGGACCCGATAGATACGCAGTATTTT
TRBV11-2	TRBJ1-1	TRBD1	few	CASSLDTWTGSPLNTEAFF	TGTGCCAGCAGCTTAGATACGTGGACAGGGTCACCACTGAACACTGAAGCTTTCTTT
TRBV6-2/TRBV6-3	TRBJ2-7	NA	many	CASTPGSSYEQYF	TGTGCCAGCACTCCAGGTTCCTCCTACGAGCAGTACTTC
TRBV15	TRBJ2-2	TRBD1	NA	CATSNSDRGRNGELFF	TGTGCCACCAGTAACTCGGACAGGGGGCGAAACGGGGAGCTGTTTTTT
TRBV18	TRBJ2-4	NA	many	CASSPGSAKNIQYF	TGTGCCAGCTCACCCGGATCCGCCAAAAACATTCAGTACTTC
TRBV5-1	TRBJ2-1	NA	many	CASSLEAGYNEQFF	TGCGCCAGCAGCTTGGAGGCGGGGTACAATGAGCAGTTCTTC
TRBV19	TRBJ2-7	NA	NA	CASSIGDPTGEQYF	TGTGCCAGTAGTATCGGGGACCCCACCGGCGAGCAGTACTTC
TRBV7-2	TRBJ1-2	NA	many	CASSEASGRNVGYTF	TGTGCCAGCAGCGAAGCATCGGGACGGAACGTTGGCTACACCTTC
TRBV6-2/TRBV6-3	TRBJ1-5	NA	many	CASRVGAPSQPQHF	TGTGCCAGCAGAGTGGGGGCACCCAGTCAGCCCCAGCATTTT
TRBV5-4	TRBJ2-1	TRBD1	NA	CASSPPDRGQDNEQFF	TGTGCCAGCAGCCCGCCGGACAGGGGGCAAGACAATGAGCAGTTCTTC
TRBV30	TRBJ2-7	NA	many	CAWRSDWGGQYF	TGTGCCTGGAGATCGGACTGGGGAGGGCAGTACTTC
TRBV3-1	TRBJ2-1	NA	many	CASSQSGARVKSSYNEQFF	TGTGCCAGCAGCCAGTCAGGCGCCAGGGTAAAATCTTCCTACAATGAGCAGTTCTTC
TRBV20-1	TRBJ2-1	TRBD2	many	CSAPSGRGSYNEQFF	TGCAGTGCTCCTAGCGGGAGAGGGTCCTACAATGAGCAGTTCTTC
TRBV20-1	TRBJ2-5	NA	many	CSARLVGGSAETQYF	TGCAGTGCTAGATTAGTGGGTGGGTCGGCAGAGACCCAGTACTTC
TRBV27	TRBJ2-1	TRBD2	many	CASARYLPSGSSYNEQFF	TGTGCCAGCGCCCGGTATTTGCCTAGCGGGAGCTCCTACAATGAGCAGTTCTTC
TRBV2	TRBJ1-6	NA	many	CASSEASRINSPLHF	TGTGCCAGCAGTGAAGCGTCCCGGATTAATTCACCCCTCCACTTT
TRBV29-1	TRBJ2-7	NA	few	CSVFNDNSYEQYF	TGCAGCGTTTTTAACGACAACTCCTACGAGCAGTACTTC
TRBV24-1	TRBJ2-1	NA	many	CATSDPTGSSYNEQFF	TGTGCCACCAGTGATCCAACAGGGAGCTCCTACAATGAGCAGTTCTTC
TRBV5-1	TRBJ2-7	TRBD1	many	CASSLGTGQAYEQYF	TGCGCCAGCAGCTTGGGGACGGGACAGGCCTACGAGCAGTACTTC
TRBV10-3	TRBJ1-4	TRBD1	few	CAISPGQGDEKLFF	TGTGCCATCAGTCCGGGACAGGGGGATGAAAAACTGTTTTTT
TRBV15	TRBJ1-3	TRBD1	NA	CATSRLQGGGNTIYF	TGTGCCACCAGCAGACTACAGGGGGGAGGAAACACCATATATTTT
TRBV12-3/TRBV12-4	TRBJ2-5	NA	many	CASSFAGILRETQYF	TGTGCCAGCAGTTTCGCCGGAATCCTCCGGGAGACCCAGTACTTC
TRBV5-1	TRBJ2-7	NA	many	CASSLGPGPLEQYF	TGCGCCAGCAGCTTGGGGCCTGGACCTCTCGAGCAGTACTTC
TRBV11-2	TRBJ1-4	NA	NA	CASSLRAFSTNEKLFF	TGTGCCAGCAGCTTAAGGGCTTTTTCAACTAATGAAAAACTGTTTTTT
TRBV6-2/TRBV6-3	TRBJ2-5	TRBD1	many	CASSYRTGEGETQYF	TGTGCCAGCAGTTACAGGACAGGGGAAGGGGAGACCCAGTACTTC
TRBV7-3	TRBJ2-4	TRBD2	few	CASSLSSGRNIQYF	TGTGCCAGCAGCTTGAGTAGCGGGAGAAACATTCAGTACTTC
TRBV3-1	TRBJ2-1	NA	many	CASSVPSSEQFF	TGTGCCAGCAGCGTCCCCTCTAGTGAGCAGTTCTTC
TRBV6-2/TRBV6-3	TRBJ2-2	NA	many	CASSYGGTGELFF	TGTGCCAGCAGCTACGGGGGAACCGGGGAGCTGTTTTTT
TRBV5-6	TRBJ2-7	TRBD1	many	CASSSQGTAGEQYF	TGTGCCAGCAGCTCCCAGGGGACAGCTGGCGAGCAGTACTTC
TRBV2	TRBJ2-7	NA	NA	CASSEGPLGHEQYF	TGTGCCAGCAGTGAGGGGCCCCTCGGACACGAGCAGTACTTC
TRBV27	TRBJ2-1	NA	NA	CASTGPGPYNEQFF	TGTGCCAGCACGGGACCGGGGCCCTACAATGAGCAGTTCTTC
TRBV6-1	TRBJ2-5	NA	few	CASRKRIQETQYF	TGTGCCAGCAGAAAGCGGATCCAAGAGACCCAGTACTTC
TRBV7-2	TRBJ1-4	NA	few	CASSSLGKLFF	TGTGCCAGCAGCTCATTAGGAAAACTGTTTTTT
TRBV5-1	TRBJ2-1	TRBD2	many	CASTFPGLAGYNEQFF	TGCGCCAGCACCTTTCCTGGACTAGCGGGTTACAATGAGCAGTTCTTC
TRBV20-1	TRBJ2-6	NA	NA	CSARTGGANVLTF	TGCAGTGCTAGGACCGGTGGGGCCAACGTCCTGACTTTC
TRBV18	TRBJ1-2	NA	many	CASSSSTENYGYTF	TGTGCCAGCTCATCCTCGACAGAAAACTATGGCTACACCTTC
TRBV4-2	TRBJ2-7	TRBD2	once	CASSYRPTGLAGDEQYF	TGTGCCAGCAGCTACCGACCCACGGGACTAGCGGGAGACGAGCAGTACTTC
TRBV5-1	TRBJ2-2	TRBD2	NA	CASSPGLAGRGELFF	TGCGCCAGCAGCCCGGGACTAGCGGGGCGCGGGGAGCTGTTTTTT
TRBV7-3	TRBJ2-1	TRBD2	many	CASSLSGTYNEQFF	TGTGCCAGCAGCCTAAGCGGGACCTACAATGAGCAGTTCTTC
TRBV27	TRBJ2-7	TRBD1	many	CASSLTTGAYEQYF	TGTGCCAGCAGTTTAACCACAGGGGCGTACGAGCAGTACTTC
TRBV20-1	TRBJ2-2	TRBD2	few	CSAFTSGANTGELFF	TGCAGTGCATTCACTAGCGGGGCGAACACCGGGGAGCTGTTTTTT
TRBV18	TRBJ1-2	NA	many	CASSPPLVGYGYTF	TGTGCCAGCTCACCACCGCTCGTCGGCTATGGCTACACCTTC
TRBV4-2	TRBJ2-3	NA	NA	CASTYRGGSTDTQYF	TGTGCCAGCACCTACCGGGGCGGGAGCACAGATACGCAGTATTTT
TRBV3-1	TRBJ1-6	NA	many	CASSQESSPLHF	TGTGCCAGCAGCCAAGAGTCCTCACCCCTCCACTTT
TRBV19	TRBJ1-1	NA	few	CASSMAPGSGDTEAFF	TGTGCCAGTAGTATGGCCCCGGGATCTGGAGACACTGAAGCTTTCTTT
TRBV12-3/TRBV12-4	TRBJ1-6	TRBD1	many	CASSRQGANSPLHF	TGTGCCAGCAGTCGACAGGGGGCAAATTCACCCCTCCACTTT
TRBV5-1	TRBJ2-2	TRBD1	many	CASRGQGVTGELFF	TGCGCCAGCAGGGGACAGGGAGTAACCGGGGAGCTGTTTTTT
TRBV30	TRBJ1-2	TRBD1	NA	CACRDRAAQGYTF	TGTGCCTGCAGAGACAGGGCGGCCCAGGGCTACACCTTC
TRBV7-2	TRBJ1-6	NA	many	CASSLAFFRGLNSPLHF	TGTGCCAGCAGCTTAGCGTTTTTTAGGGGTCTAAATTCACCCCTCCACTTT
TRBV6-1	TRBJ1-5	NA	few	CASRGGDQPQHF	TGTGCCAGCAGGGGCGGCGATCAGCCCCAGCATTTT
TRBV12-5	TRBJ2-2	NA	few	CASGLVLGDLRGTANTGELFF	TGTGCTAGTGGTTTGGTACTGGGTGATCTTCGGGGGACCGCGAACACCGGGGAGCTGTTTTTT